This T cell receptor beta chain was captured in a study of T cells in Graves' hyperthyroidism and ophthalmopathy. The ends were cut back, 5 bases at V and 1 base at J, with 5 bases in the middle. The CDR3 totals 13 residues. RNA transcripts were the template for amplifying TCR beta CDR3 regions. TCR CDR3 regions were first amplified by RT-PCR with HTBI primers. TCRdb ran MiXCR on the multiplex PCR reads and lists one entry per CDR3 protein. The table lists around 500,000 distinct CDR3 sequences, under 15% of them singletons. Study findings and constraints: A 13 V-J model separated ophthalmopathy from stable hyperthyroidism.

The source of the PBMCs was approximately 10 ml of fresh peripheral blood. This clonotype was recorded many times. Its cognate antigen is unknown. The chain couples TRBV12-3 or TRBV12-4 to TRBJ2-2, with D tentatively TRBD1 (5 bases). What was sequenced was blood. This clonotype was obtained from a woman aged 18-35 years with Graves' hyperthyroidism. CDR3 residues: CASSGQNTGELFF. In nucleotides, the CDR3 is TGTGCCAGCAGTGGACAGAACACCGGGGAGCTGTTTTTT.